This T cell receptor beta chain was recorded in a study of OX40 agonist ivuxolimab in advanced cancers. As for the study in general: One hepatocellular carcinoma and a couple of cutaneous melanoma patients partially responded. Study results and limitations: There were, on average, more expanded clones in CD8+ T cells than in CD4+. Also showing low normalized T-cell clonal expansion were some of the nonresponders.

The germline gives CDR1 SGHDT, CDR2 YYEEEE. V gave up 5 bases and J gave up 3 bases; unmatched junction bases: 10. The CDR3 extends over 15 amino acids. The method was immunoSEQ multiplex PCR; TCRdb's version includes in-frame clones alone and lacks a portion of them. The sample includes 70,000 or so clones, around 86% seen only once; the top ten take about 8.6%. Regarding this clone: No antigen is known for it.

The TCR originated in an adult with an advanced solid tumor such as melanoma, head and neck, liver or kidney cancer. V and J are TRBV5-6 and TRBJ2-7, with 8 positions matching TRBD1. The sample in question was CD4+ or CD8+ T cells sorted from blood, obtained in a trial of the OX40 agonist ivuxolimab. CDR3 sequence (DNA): TGTGCCAGCAGACCTACAGGGGGTAGAGGCTACGAGCAGTACTTC. Its translation is CASRPTGGRGYEQYF. Full variable domain (rest looked up from reference TRBV5-6 and TRBJ2-7): DAGVTQSPTHLIKTRGQQVTLRCSPKSGHDTVSWYQQALGQGPQFIFQYYEEEERQRGNFPDRFSGHQFPNYSSELNVNALLLGDSALYLCASRPTGGRGYEQYFGPGTRLTVT.